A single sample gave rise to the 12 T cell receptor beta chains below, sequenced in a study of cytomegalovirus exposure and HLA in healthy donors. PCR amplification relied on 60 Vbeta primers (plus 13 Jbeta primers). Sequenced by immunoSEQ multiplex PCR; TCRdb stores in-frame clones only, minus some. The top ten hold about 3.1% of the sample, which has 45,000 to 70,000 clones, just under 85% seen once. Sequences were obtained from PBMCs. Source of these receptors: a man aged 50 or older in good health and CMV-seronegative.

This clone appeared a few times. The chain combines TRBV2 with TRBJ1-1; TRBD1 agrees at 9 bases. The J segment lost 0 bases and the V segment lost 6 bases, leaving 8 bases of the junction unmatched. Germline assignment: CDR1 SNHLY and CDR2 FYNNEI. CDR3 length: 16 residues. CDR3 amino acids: CASSELGQGMNTEAFF. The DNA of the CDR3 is TGTGCCAGCAGCGAGCTGGGACAGGGCATGAACACTGAAGCTTTCTTT.

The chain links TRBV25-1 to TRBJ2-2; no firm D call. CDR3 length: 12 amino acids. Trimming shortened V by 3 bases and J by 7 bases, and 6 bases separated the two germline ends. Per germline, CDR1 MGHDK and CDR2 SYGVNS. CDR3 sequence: CASSDVVGELFF. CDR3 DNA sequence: TGTGCCAGCAGTGATGTAGTCGGGGAGCTGTTTTTT.

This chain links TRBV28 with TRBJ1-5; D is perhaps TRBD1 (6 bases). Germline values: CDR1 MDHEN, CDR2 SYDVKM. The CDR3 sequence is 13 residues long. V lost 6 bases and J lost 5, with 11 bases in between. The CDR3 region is CASREQGDQPQHF. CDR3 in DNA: TGTGCCAGCAGGGAACAGGGTGATCAGCCCCAGCATTTT.

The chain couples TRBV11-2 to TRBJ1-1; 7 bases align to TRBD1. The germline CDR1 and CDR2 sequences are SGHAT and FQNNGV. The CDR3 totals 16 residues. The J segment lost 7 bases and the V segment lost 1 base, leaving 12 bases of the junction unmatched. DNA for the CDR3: TGTGCCAGCAGCTTAGCGACAGGGACGGAAACAGGTGAAGCTTTCTTT. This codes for CASSLATGTETGEAFF.

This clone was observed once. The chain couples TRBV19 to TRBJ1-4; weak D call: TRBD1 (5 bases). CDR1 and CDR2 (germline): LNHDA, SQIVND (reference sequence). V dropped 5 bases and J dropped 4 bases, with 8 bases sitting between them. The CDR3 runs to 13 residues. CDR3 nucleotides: TGTGCCAGTAGTCCGACAGTTAATGAAAAACTGTTTTTT. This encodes CASSPTVNEKLFF.

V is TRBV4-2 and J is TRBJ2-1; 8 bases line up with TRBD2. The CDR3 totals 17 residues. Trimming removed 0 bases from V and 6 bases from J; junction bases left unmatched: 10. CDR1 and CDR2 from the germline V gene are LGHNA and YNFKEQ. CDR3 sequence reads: CASSQEGGTRLTNEQFF. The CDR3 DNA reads TGTGCCAGCAGCCAAGAGGGAGGGACTAGGCTAACCAATGAGCAGTTCTTC.

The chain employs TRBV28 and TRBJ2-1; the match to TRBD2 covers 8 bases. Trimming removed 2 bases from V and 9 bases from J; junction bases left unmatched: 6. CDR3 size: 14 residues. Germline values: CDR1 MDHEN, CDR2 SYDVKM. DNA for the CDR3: TGTGCCAGCAGTTTACGCGCGGGGGGAAGTGAGCAGTTCTTC. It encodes CASSLRAGGSEQFF.

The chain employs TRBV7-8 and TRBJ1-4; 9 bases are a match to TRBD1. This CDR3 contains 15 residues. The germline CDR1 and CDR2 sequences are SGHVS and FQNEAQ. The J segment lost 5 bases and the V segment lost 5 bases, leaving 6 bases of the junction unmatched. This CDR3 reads CASSTTGTGNEKLFF. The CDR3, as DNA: TGTGCCAGCAGCACAACCGGGACAGGGAATGAAAAACTGTTTTTT. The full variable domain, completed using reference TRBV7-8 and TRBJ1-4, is GAGVSQSPRYKVAKRGQDVALRCDPISGHVSLFWYQQALGQGPEFLTYFQNEAQLDKSGLPSDRFFAERPEGSVSTLKIQRTQQEDSAVYLCASSTTGTGNEKLFFGSGTQLSVL.

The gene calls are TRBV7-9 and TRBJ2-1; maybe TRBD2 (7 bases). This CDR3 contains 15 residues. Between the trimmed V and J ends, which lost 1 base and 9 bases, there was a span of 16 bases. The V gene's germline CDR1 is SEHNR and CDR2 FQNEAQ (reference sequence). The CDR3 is CASSLVGLGGGEQFF. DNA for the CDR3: TGTGCCAGCAGCTTAGTCGGGCTAGGGGGGGGTGAGCAGTTCTTC.

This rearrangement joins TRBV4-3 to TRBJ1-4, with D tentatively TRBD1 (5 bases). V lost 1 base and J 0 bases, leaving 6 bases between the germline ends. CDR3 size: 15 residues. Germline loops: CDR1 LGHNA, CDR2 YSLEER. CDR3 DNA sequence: TGCGCCAGCAGCCAAGGCAGGGCAACTAATGAAAAACTGTTTTTT. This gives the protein CASSQGRATNEKLFF.

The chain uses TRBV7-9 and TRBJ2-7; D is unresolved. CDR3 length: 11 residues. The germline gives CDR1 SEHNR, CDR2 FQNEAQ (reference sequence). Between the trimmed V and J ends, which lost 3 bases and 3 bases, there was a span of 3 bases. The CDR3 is CASSFSYEQYF. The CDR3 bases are TGTGCCAGCAGCTTTAGCTACGAGCAGTACTTC. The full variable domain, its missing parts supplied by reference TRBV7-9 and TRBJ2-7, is DTGVSQNPRHKITKRGQNVTFRCDPISEHNRLYWYRQTLGQGPEFLTYFQNEAQLEKSRLLSDRFSAERPKGSFSTLEIQRTEQGDSAMYLCASSFSYEQYFGPGTRLTVT.

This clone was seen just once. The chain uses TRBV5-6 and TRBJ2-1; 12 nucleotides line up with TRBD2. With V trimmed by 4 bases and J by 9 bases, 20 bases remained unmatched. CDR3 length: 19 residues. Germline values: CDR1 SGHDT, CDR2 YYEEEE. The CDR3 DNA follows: TGTGCCAGCAGCCCTGACCCAGTGCTAGCGGGGGGGACGGTGGGTGAGCAGTTCTTC. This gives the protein CASSPDPVLAGGTVGEQFF.